This T cell receptor (beta chain) emerged from a study of molecular identifiers for immune sequencing clone quantification. Whole-study findings and limits: Even with some 920,000 naive cells present, spiked Jurkat TCR RNA from one cell was reportedly detectable.

Libraries of bulk TCR were made by previously described methods (with listed TCR primers). TCRdb re-called the PCR reads through MiXCR, storing one row per CDR3 protein. The sample has approximately 670,000 distinct CDR3 sequences, 20% seen once. In the case of this clonotype: No antigen is known for it. A much larger clonotype is one base distant, so this may be a read error.

Germline loops: CDR1 LGHNA, CDR2 YSLEER. The CDR3 runs to 15 residues. Between roughly 20,000 and 1,100,000 sorted cells, with 10%, 30% or 50% RNA, yielded naive CD8 libraries. Material: naive CD8+ T cells from blood, with Jurkat cell RNA spiked in. Noted subset: FACS-sorted CD8+CD4-CCR7+CD45RA+ naive T cells. This receptor was obtained from a human donor in good health. Some libraries in this study had Jurkat cell RNA spiked in. This chain uses TRBV4-3 with TRBJ1-2; 7 positions agree with TRBD1. The CDR3 DNA is TGCGCCAGCGGCCAAGACCGACAGGGCGTCTATGGCTACACCTTC. Amino acid sequence: CASGQDRQGVYGYTF.